The clone carrying this T cell receptor (beta chain) appeared a few times. Its matching antigen is unknown. These data belong to a study of blood T cells in healthy people across ages. Study-level points and caveats: More naive CD4+ cells and higher diversity were found in long-lived than in aged donors.

There are 16 residues in the CDR3. V was trimmed by 2 bases and J by 0 bases, leaving 14 bases between them. CDR1 is DFQATT and CDR2 is SNEGSKA in the germline V gene (reference sequence). The authors ran a second PCR of 7 to 11 cycles using a sample-barcoded 5' primer and a J-beta primer mix. The template-switch adaptor, which had 12 random nucleotides, put a tag on each cDNA molecule. In TCRdb, the 5' RACE reads were re-called with MiXCR into one record per CDR3 protein. Of 1.5 million to 2 million distinct CDR3 sequences in the sample, 28% are singletons; the top ten hold 7.7%. The chain has TRBV20-1 and TRBJ1-5; D might be TRBD1 (5 bases). This sequence was found in a young woman in good health. Material for sequencing was blood. The CDR3 loop reads CSARRGRVNSNQPQHF. The CDR3, as DNA: TGCAGTGCTAGAAGGGGACGGGTGAATAGCAATCAGCCCCAGCATTTT.